Given below is one T cell receptor beta chain in context. The target antigen is unknown. These donors counted as nominally healthy when sampled, but unrecorded immune exposures were likely. Trimming at V came to 5 bases and at J to 10 bases, leaving 8 bases not matched to a gene. Germline assignment: CDR1 MDHEN and CDR2 SYDVKM. This CDR3 is 15 amino acids long. Amplification used 60 Vbeta primers and 13 Jbeta primers. Here immunoSEQ multiplex PCR was the method, and the copy in TCRdb shows in-frame clones only, minus some. The repertoire consists of around 130,000 clones, with roughly 80% occurring once and the leading ten covering 2.1%. This specimen comes from a study of cytomegalovirus exposure and HLA in healthy donors. Regarding the study as a whole: Among immune exposure information, only CMV serostatus was available.

Source material: PBMCs. This receptor was identified in a young man in good health and CMV-seronegative. The chain has TRBV28 and TRBJ1-6; 10 bases are a match to TRBD1. The CDR3, as DNA: TGTGCCAGCAGTAGCTGGGACAGGGGACCCTCACCCCTCCACTTT. Translation gives CASSSWDRGPSPLHF. The whole variable domain, filled in from reference TRBV28 and TRBJ1-6, reads DVKVTQSSRYLVKRTGEKVFLECVQDMDHENMFWYRQDPGLGLRLIYFSYDVKMKEKGDIPEGYSVSREKKERFSLILESASTNQTSMYLCASSSWDRGPSPLHFGNGTRLTVT.